Each of the 29 T cell receptor gamma chains below was sequenced from the same sample in a study of Vδ1+ human thymocytes. Findings and limits, study-wide: Thymic TRG and TRD repertoires appeared highly polyclonal, with Gaussian CDR3 length distributions.

Their antigens are not known. RNA was extracted from the cells and then reverse transcribed. The CDR3 regions were amplified by multiplex PCR from V-gene primers to a constant-region primer. TCRdb made new clone calls on the multiplex PCR reads using CATT. The sample carries 25,000 to 35,000 gamma-chain clones, around a fifth recorded once. Sequencing used Vdelta1+ gamma-delta thymocytes from the thymus. Subset: FACS-sorted CD3+ TCRalphabeta- TCRVdelta1+ TCRVdelta2- thymocytes. The receptors come from a boy younger than two who had congenital heart surgery.

Only a few counts were recorded for this clone. The chain couples TRGV4 to TRGJ1 or TRGJ2. Germline V gives CDR1 EGSTGY, CDR2 YDSYTSSV. Trimming cost V 1 base and J 2 bases; bases outside gene matches: 5. The CDR3 contains 14 residues. This CDR3 is CATWDGFDYYKKLF. Here the CDR3 DNA reads TGTGCCACCTGGGATGGCTTCGATTATTATAAGAAACTCTTT.

Points on this clone: Since a much larger clone is just one base distant, this may be a read error. Other DNA sequences of this sample code for an identical CDR3. The chain combines TRGV4 with TRGJ1 or TRGJ2. V trimming: 2 bases; J trimming: 11 bases; junction bases outside the gene matches: 0. This CDR3 comprises 9 residues. Germline-derived CDR1 and CDR2 are EGSTGY and YDSYTSSV. CDR3 amino acids: CATWDEKLF. The CDR3 nucleotides are TGTGCCACCTGGGATGAGAAACTCTTT.

This clone was seen more than once but under ten times. This clone may be a read error of a much larger clone one base away. This chain joins TRGV3 and TRGJ1 or TRGJ2. The CDR3 is 13 residues long. Germline CDR1 reads VTNTFY; CDR2 reads YDVSTARD (reference sequence). J was trimmed by 3 bases and V by 3 bases; bases with no gene match: 5. For the CDR3, the DNA is TGTGCCACCTGGGACCCGATTTATTATAAGAAACTCTTT. Amino acids: CATWDPIYYKKLF.

This chain connects TRGV5 to TRGJ1 or TRGJ2. Germline loops: CDR1 VINAFY, CDR2 YDVSNSKD. The CDR3 covers 14 residues. V was pared by 1 base and J by 3 bases, with 6 bases of the junction left unmatched. As DNA, the CDR3 is TGTGCCACCTGGGACAGTCCCCTTTATTATAAGAAACTCTTT. It encodes CATWDSPLYYKKLF.

The chain uses TRGV4 and TRGJP2. The CDR3 has 16 amino acids. V shed 4 bases and J 0 bases; nucleotides not matched to a gene: 8. Per germline, CDR1 EGSTGY and CDR2 YDSYTSSV. CDR3 sequence: CATWDRNYSSDWIKTF. CDR3 DNA: TGTGCCACCTGGGACCGAAATTATAGTAGTGATTGGATCAAGACGTTT.

This sequence joins TRGV4 and TRGJ1 or TRGJ2. Germline V gene sequence: CDR1 EGSTGY, CDR2 YDSYTSSV. The length of the CDR3 is 11 residues. V trimming: 1 base; J trimming: 12 bases; junction bases outside the gene matches: 6. The chain's CDR3 is CATWDGGVKLF. The CDR3 bases are TGTGCCACCTGGGATGGTGGCGTGAAACTCTTT.

A few counts support this clone. The chain combines TRGV2 with TRGJ1 or TRGJ2. The ends lost 3 bases at V and 12 bases at J; junction bases unmatched: 8. Germline V gene lookup returns CDR1 EGSNGY and CDR2 YDSYNSKV. This CDR3 is built from 11 residues. The CDR3 bases are TGTGCCACCTGGGACCGGGGGGGGAAACTCTTT. Residues: CATWDRGGKLF.

The V and J genes are TRGV5 and TRGJ1 or TRGJ2. Germline assignment: CDR1 VINAFY and CDR2 YDVSNSKD. Losses at the gene ends were 3 bases for V and 0 bases for J; bases not matched to a gene: 8. The CDR3 sequence is 15 residues long. The chain's CDR3 is CATWDPWRNYYKKLF. DNA of the CDR3: TGTGCCACCTGGGACCCTTGGCGGAATTATTATAAGAAACTCTTT.

This clone was seen a handful of times. The gene calls are TRGV2 and TRGJ1 or TRGJ2. Looked up from germline, CDR1 is EGSNGY and CDR2 is YDSYNSKV. Trimming took 4 bases from V and 11 from J; bases not matched to a gene: 8. The CDR3 has 11 amino acids. In DNA, the CDR3 is TGTGCCACCTGGGATGACGGGGAGAAACTCTTT. Its translation is CATWDDGEKLF.

On this clone itself: Given a much more abundant clone one base away, this may be a read error. The sample has other DNA sequences that encode this CDR3 too. This chain connects TRGV5 to TRGJ1 or TRGJ2. This CDR3 is built from 13 residues. Germline V lookup: CDR1 VINAFY, CDR2 YDVSNSKD. V shed 0 bases and J 7 bases; nucleotides not matched to a gene: 6. The CDR3 bases are TGTGCCACCTGGGACAGGCGAGGATATAAGAAACTCTTT. It translates to CATWDRRGYKKLF.

The gene calls are TRGV4 and TRGJ1 or TRGJ2. V lost 1 base to trimming and J lost 14 bases; unmatched junction nucleotides: 11. The CDR3 is 12 residues long. Germline V gene data show CDR1 as EGSTGY and CDR2 as YDSYTSSV. The CDR3 DNA follows: TGTGCCACCTGGGATGGAAGGGGAAAAGAACTCTTT. Translation gives CATWDGRGKELF.

Remarks on this clone: One junction end disagrees with the germline gene, perhaps due to a read error. The identical CDR3 is also encoded by other nucleotide sequences in the sample. The V and J genes are TRGV3 and TRGJ1 or TRGJ2. Germline CDR1 and CDR2: VTNTFY and YDVSTARD (reference sequence). The CDR3 is made up of 14 amino acids. This CDR3 is CATWDRRGYYKKLF. The CDR3 DNA reads as TGTGCAACCTGGGACAGGCGAGGGTATTATAAGAAACTCTTT.

The rearrangement joins TRGV8 to TRGJP2. The CDR3 length is 16 residues. Germline V gene sequence: CDR1 VENAVY, CDR2 YDSYNSRV. The junction had 7 bases not matched to a gene; V was cut back by 0 bases and J by 3 bases. In nucleotides, the CDR3 is TGTGCCACCTGGGATAGGCGTTTTGGTAGTGATTGGATCAAGACGTTT. Amino acid sequence: CATWDRRFGSDWIKTF.

This sequence joins TRGV5 and TRGJ1 or TRGJ2. The CDR3 loop spans 16 amino acids. Germline loops: CDR1 VINAFY, CDR2 YDVSNSKD. V dropped 0 bases and J dropped 4; count of bases not matched to a gene: 12. CDR3 amino acids: CATWDRQRGGYYKKLF. The CDR3, as DNA: TGTGCCACCTGGGACAGGCAGAGGGGGGGATATTATAAGAAACTCTTT.

On this clone itself: Other DNA sequences in this sample translate to the same CDR3. The genes are TRGV9 and TRGJ1 or TRGJ2. Germline V gene lookup returns CDR1 GITISATS and CDR2 ISYDGTV (reference sequence). Trimming at V came to 3 bases and at J to 3 bases, leaving 5 bases not matched to a gene. The CDR3 consists of 13 residues. CDR3 sequence: CALWEIFYYKKLF. The CDR3 DNA follows: TGTGCCTTGTGGGAGATCTTTTATTATAAGAAACTCTTT.

Note on this clone: At one of its ends the junction is not consistent with the germline gene, which may arise from a read error. V and J are TRGV2 and TRGJ1 or TRGJ2. The germline V gene encodes CDR1 EGSNGY and CDR2 YDSYNSKV. This CDR3 contains 14 residues. CDR3 sequence (DNA): TGTGCCACCTGGGACGGGCCGAGTTATCATAAGAAACTCTTT. It translates to CATWDGPSYHKKLF.

In the case of this clone: Within the sample, other DNA sequences also encode this same CDR3. This chain connects TRGV2 to TRGJ1 or TRGJ2. The V segment lost 4 bases and the J segment 7 bases; nucleotides outside the gene matches: 10. Germline V CDR1 and CDR2: EGSNGY, YDSYNSKV. The CDR3 sequence is 13 residues long. CDR3 coding DNA: TGTGCCACCTGGGAGGGGCTGGGCTATAAGAAACTCTTT. This gives the protein CATWEGLGYKKLF.

The chain couples TRGV8 to TRGJP1. The V gene end was trimmed by 4 bases and the J gene end by 4 bases; junction bases not matched to a gene: 9. The CDR3 loop spans 15 amino acids. CDR1 is VENAVY and CDR2 is YDSYNSRV in the germline V gene. CDR3 sequence: CATWEFGFTGWFKIF. The CDR3 nucleotides read TGTGCCACCTGGGAATTTGGATTCACTGGTTGGTTCAAGATATTT.

There are a few counts of this clone. Other DNA sequences within the sample encode an identical CDR3. The chain recombines TRGV4 with TRGJP2. The CDR3 runs 13 residues. The trim removed 4 bases at V and 8 bases at J, leaving 7 bases unmatched. In germline, CDR1 is EGSTGY, CDR2 YDSYTSSV. The CDR3 region has the DNA TGTGCCACCTGGGACAGGGGCGATTGGATCAAGACGTTT. It translates to CATWDRGDWIKTF.

The V gene is TRGV9, the J gene TRGJ1 or TRGJ2. Trimming cost V 2 bases and J 2 bases; bases outside gene matches: 6. Germline V gene data show CDR1 as GITISATS and CDR2 as ISYDGTV (reference sequence). The CDR3 spans 14 residues. The CDR3 coding sequence is TGTGCCTTGTGGGAGGCGACTCATTATTATAAGAAACTCTTT. Translated: CALWEATHYYKKLF.

This clone was seen more than once but under ten times. The rearrangement uses TRGV4 and TRGJ1 or TRGJ2. The CDR3 is 13 residues long. Germline-derived CDR1 and CDR2 are EGSTGY and YDSYTSSV. The J segment lost 0 bases and the V segment lost 5 bases, leaving 4 bases of the junction unmatched. CDR3 loop: CATWVMNYYKKLF. DNA of the CDR3: TGTGCCACCTGGGTCATGAATTATTATAAGAAACTCTTT.

This clone was picked up a small number of times. The gene calls are TRGV2 and TRGJ1 or TRGJ2. Looked up from germline, CDR1 is EGSNGY and CDR2 is YDSYNSKV. The junction had 4 bases not matched to a gene; V was cut back by 11 bases and J by 3 bases. The length of the CDR3 is 10 residues. CDR3 sequence: CAMTYYKKLF. Written as DNA, the CDR3 is TGTGCCATGACTTATTATAAGAAACTCTTT.

The gene calls are TRGV5 and TRGJ1 or TRGJ2. This CDR3 contains 11 residues. The V gene's germline CDR1 is VINAFY and CDR2 YDVSNSKD. The V gene end was trimmed by 0 bases and the J gene end by 12 bases; junction bases not matched to a gene: 5. CDR3 DNA: TGTGCCACCTGGGACAGGAAGACGAAACTCTTT. Translating gives CATWDRKTKLF.

Only a few counts were recorded for this clone. The V call is TRGV5, the J call TRGJP2. The CDR3 covers 13 residues. Germline V CDR1 and CDR2: VINAFY, YDVSNSKD. With V trimmed by 5 bases and J by 4 bases, 4 bases remained unmatched. Here the CDR3 reads CATWAHSDWIKTF. As DNA, the CDR3 is TGTGCCACCTGGGCCCATAGTGATTGGATCAAGACGTTT.

On this clone: The junction differs from germline at one of its ends, possibly a read error. This sequence joins TRGV8 and TRGJ1 or TRGJ2. Germline assignment: CDR1 VENAVY and CDR2 YDSYNSRV. The CDR3 has 13 residues. CDR3 sequence reads: CAAWDLGYYKKLF. The DNA for the CDR3 is TGTGCCGCCTGGGATTTAGGTTATTATAAGAAACTCTTT.

There are a few counts of this clone. A read error may be the cause here, since a much bigger clone is one base away. The chain recombines TRGV4 with TRGJ1 or TRGJ2. Germline V CDR1 and CDR2: EGSTGY, YDSYTSSV. Trimming at V came to 0 bases and at J to 9 bases, leaving 5 bases not matched to a gene. CDR3 size: 12 residues. CDR3: CATWDGHCKKLF. The CDR3 DNA sequence: TGTGCCACCTGGGATGGGCATTGTAAGAAACTCTTT.

In this sample, this clone turned up once. The gene calls are TRGV9 and TRGJP1. Per germline, CDR1 GITISATS and CDR2 ISYDGTV (reference sequence). The CDR3 contains 15 residues. With 3 bases clipped from V and 8 bases from J, the junction kept 12 bases outside the gene matches. The CDR3 here is CALWEPLPCGWFKIF. CDR3 sequence (DNA): TGTGCCTTGTGGGAGCCCTTACCATGCGGTTGGTTCAAGATATTT.

This clone was detected a few times. The V call is TRGV2, the J call TRGJ1 or TRGJ2. Germline assignment: CDR1 EGSNGY and CDR2 YDSYNSKV. J was trimmed by 10 bases and V by 0 bases; bases with no gene match: 6. The CDR3 covers 12 residues. DNA for the CDR3: TGTGCCACCTGGGACGGGATCATGAAGAAACTCTTT. Translating it yields CATWDGIMKKLF.

This clone was counted between two and nine times. The rearrangement joins TRGV5 to TRGJ1 or TRGJ2. V gave up 0 bases and J gave up 4 bases; unmatched junction bases: 9. The CDR3 has 15 amino acids. Per the germline V gene, CDR1 is VINAFY and CDR2 is YDVSNSKD. CDR3 DNA sequence: TGTGCCACCTGGGACAGGCTGGGTAGATATTATAAGAAACTCTTT. This encodes CATWDRLGRYYKKLF.